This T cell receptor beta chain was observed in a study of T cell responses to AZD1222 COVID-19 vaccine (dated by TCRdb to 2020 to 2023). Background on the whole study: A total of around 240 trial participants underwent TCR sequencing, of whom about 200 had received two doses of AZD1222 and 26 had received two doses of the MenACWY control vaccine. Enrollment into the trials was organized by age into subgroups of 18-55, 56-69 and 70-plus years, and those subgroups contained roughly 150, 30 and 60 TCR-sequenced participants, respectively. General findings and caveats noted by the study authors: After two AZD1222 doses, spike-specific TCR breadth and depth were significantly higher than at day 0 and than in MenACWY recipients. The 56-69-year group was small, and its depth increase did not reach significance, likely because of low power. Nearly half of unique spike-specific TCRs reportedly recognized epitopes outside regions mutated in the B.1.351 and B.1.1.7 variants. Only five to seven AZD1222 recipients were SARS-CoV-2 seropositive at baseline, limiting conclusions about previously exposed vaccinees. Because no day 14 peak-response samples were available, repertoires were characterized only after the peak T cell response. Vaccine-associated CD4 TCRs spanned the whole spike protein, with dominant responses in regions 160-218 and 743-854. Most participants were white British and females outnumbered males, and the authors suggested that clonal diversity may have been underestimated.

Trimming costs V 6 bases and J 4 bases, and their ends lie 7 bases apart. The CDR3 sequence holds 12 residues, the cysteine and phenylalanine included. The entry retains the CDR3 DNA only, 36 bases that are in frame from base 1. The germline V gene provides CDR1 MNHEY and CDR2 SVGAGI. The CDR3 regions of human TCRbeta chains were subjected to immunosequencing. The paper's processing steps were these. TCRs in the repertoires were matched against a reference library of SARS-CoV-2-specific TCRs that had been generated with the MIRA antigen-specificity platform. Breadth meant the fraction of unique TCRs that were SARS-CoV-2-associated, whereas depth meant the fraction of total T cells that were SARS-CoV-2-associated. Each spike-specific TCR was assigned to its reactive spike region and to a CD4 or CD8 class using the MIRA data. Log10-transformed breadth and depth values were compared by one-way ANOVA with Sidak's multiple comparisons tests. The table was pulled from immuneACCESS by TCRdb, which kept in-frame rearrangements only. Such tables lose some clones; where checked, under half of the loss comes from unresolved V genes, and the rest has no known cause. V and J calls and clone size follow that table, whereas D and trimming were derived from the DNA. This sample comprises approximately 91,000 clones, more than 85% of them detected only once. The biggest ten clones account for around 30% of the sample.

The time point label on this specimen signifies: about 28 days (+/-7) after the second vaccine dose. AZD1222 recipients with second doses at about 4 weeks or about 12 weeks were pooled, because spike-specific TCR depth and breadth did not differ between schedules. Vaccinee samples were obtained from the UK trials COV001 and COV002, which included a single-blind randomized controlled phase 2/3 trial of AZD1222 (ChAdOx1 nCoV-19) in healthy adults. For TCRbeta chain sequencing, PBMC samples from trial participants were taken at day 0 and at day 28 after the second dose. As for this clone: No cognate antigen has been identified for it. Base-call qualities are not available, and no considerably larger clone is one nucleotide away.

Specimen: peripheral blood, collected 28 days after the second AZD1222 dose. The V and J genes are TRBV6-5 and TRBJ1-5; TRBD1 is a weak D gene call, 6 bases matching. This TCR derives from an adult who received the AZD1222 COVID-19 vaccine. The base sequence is TGTGCCAGCAGACAGGGTAATCAGCCCCAGCATTTT. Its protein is CASRQGNQPQHF.